Presented here are 17 T cell receptor beta chains from one specimen sequenced in a study of cytomegalovirus exposure and HLA in healthy donors (dated by TCRdb to 2016 to 2017). The library came from the immunoSEQ multiplex PCR assay. For the multiplex PCR, a mixture combining 60 forward primers for TCR Vbeta segments and 13 reverse primers for TCR Jbeta segments was used. The immuneACCESS repertoire file appears here via TCRdb, limited to in-frame rearrangements. These files lack a portion of the clones; in checked studies, under half of the deficit traces to unresolved V genes, and the cause of the others is not known. This sample comprises fewer than 150,000 clones, about 80% of them detected only once. The top ten constitute 8.8% of the sample. The sample was PBMCs. The receptors come from a female donor in good health and CMV-seropositive.

This chain connects TRBV30 to TRBJ2-5; 12 positions agree with TRBD2. This CDR3 region has 16 residues. Germline V CDR1 and CDR2: GTSNPN, SVGIG (reference sequence). Trimming cost V 3 bases and J 5 bases; bases outside gene matches: 10. The CDR3 is CAWRKGTSGGRETQYF. The CDR3 nucleotides are TGTGCCTGGAGGAAAGGCACTAGCGGGGGGCGGGAGACCCAGTACTTC.

This chain uses TRBV7-2 with TRBJ1-2; 7 bases fit TRBD1. The V gene's germline CDR1 is SGHTA and CDR2 FQGNSA. J gave up 6 bases and V 5 bases, and 9 bases lay outside the gene matches. The CDR3 extends over 14 amino acids. The CDR3 DNA reads TGTGCCAGCAGCCCAGGACAGGTAACGGATGGCTACACCTTC. This gives the protein CASSPGQVTDGYTF.

The J gene is TRBJ1-1, the V gene TRBV28; D gene unclear. With 3 bases removed from V and 1 base from J, the gap between germline ends came to 9 bases. Germline V gene lookup returns CDR1 MDHEN and CDR2 SYDVKM. The CDR3 spans 14 residues. The CDR3 sequence: CASSFRQSNTEAFF. For the CDR3, the DNA is TGTGCCAGCAGTTTCCGACAATCGAACACTGAAGCTTTCTTT.

The gene calls are TRBV6-5 and TRBJ1-2; D is undetermined. There are 13 residues in the CDR3. V was shortened by 7 bases and J by 1 base, with 10 bases between the two germline ends. Germline loops: CDR1 MNHEY, CDR2 SVGAGI. The CDR3 loop reads CASINRGNYGYTF. The CDR3 nucleotides are TGTGCCAGCATCAACCGGGGTAACTATGGCTACACCTTC.

The V gene is TRBV4-2, the J gene TRBJ2-6, with 7 bases fitting TRBD2. The germline V gene has CDR1 LGHNA and CDR2 YNFKEQ. Losses at the gene ends were 0 bases for V and 0 bases for J; bases not matched to a gene: 5. This CDR3 contains 18 residues. The CDR3 coding sequence is TGTGCCAGCAGCCAAGATCCGGGACTATTCTCTGGGGCCAACGTCCTGACTTTC. Its translation: CASSQDPGLFSGANVLTF.

This rearrangement joins TRBV28 to TRBJ2-7, with TRBD2 as a possible D gene (6 bases). Germline assignment: CDR1 MDHEN and CDR2 SYDVKM. The CDR3 contains 13 residues. Trimming shortened V by 7 bases and J by 3 bases, and 13 bases separated the two germline ends. The DNA for the CDR3 is TGTGCCAGCACCGGAGGGCCTCTCTACGAGCAGTACTTC. Its translation: CASTGGPLYEQYF.

CDR3 loop: CASSLAKPWGGETQYF. As DNA, the CDR3 is TGTGCCAGCAGCTTAGCTAAACCCTGGGGGGGAGAGACCCAGTACTTC. The V gene is TRBV7-9, the J gene TRBJ2-5; the match to TRBD2 covers 7 bases. The CDR3 is 16 amino acids. The germline gives CDR1 SEHNR, CDR2 FQNEAQ (reference sequence). The V gene end was trimmed by 0 bases and the J gene end by 4 bases; junction bases not matched to a gene: 8.

The rearrangement joins TRBV5-4 to TRBJ2-7; 7 bases are a match to TRBD1. Germline loops: CDR1 SGHNT, CDR2 YYREEE (reference sequence). J gave up 6 bases and V 3 bases, and 15 bases lay outside the gene matches. The CDR3 totals 16 residues. CDR3 in amino acids: CASSSGVDRVVTEQYF. The CDR3 DNA follows: TGTGCCAGCAGCTCAGGGGTCGACAGGGTAGTAACCGAGCAGTACTTC.

The gene calls are TRBV5-1 and TRBJ1-1; D is ambiguous. Germline V lookup: CDR1 SGHRS, CDR2 YFSETQ. The CDR3 length is 14 residues. Trimming left V 2 bases short and J 0 bases short, with 8 bases between. This CDR3 is CASSFTNMNTEAFF. In DNA form, the CDR3 reads TGCGCCAGCAGCTTCACAAACATGAACACTGAAGCTTTCTTT.

This rearrangement joins TRBV29-1 to TRBJ2-7; 13 bases are shared with TRBD2. The V and J ends lost 3 bases and 7 bases, in that order; junction bases with no gene match: 12. Germline values: CDR1 SQVTM, CDR2 ANQGSEA. The length of the CDR3 is 16 residues. This chain's CDR3 is CSVDGLAGEGTLEQYF. For the CDR3, the DNA is TGCAGCGTTGACGGACTAGCGGGGGAGGGGACCCTAGAGCAGTACTTC.

V usage is TRBV30 and J usage is TRBJ2-7; 10 nucleotides agree with TRBD1. The CDR3 spans 15 residues. Trimming cost V 0 bases and J 3 bases; bases outside gene matches: 5. Germline loops: CDR1 GTSNPN, CDR2 SVGIG (reference sequence). CDR3 DNA: TGTGCCTGGAGTGTAGGACAGGGGGGGAACTACGAGCAGTACTTC. It translates to CAWSVGQGGNYEQYF.

The rearrangement joins TRBV6-5 to TRBJ2-7; TRBD1 matches 7 bases. There are 16 residues in the CDR3. V shed 0 bases and J 1 base; nucleotides not matched to a gene: 6. The germline V gene has CDR1 MNHEY and CDR2 SVGAGI. CDR3 nucleotide sequence: TGTGCCAGCAGTTACTCAGCAGGGGGTGCGTCCTACGAGCAGTACTTC. Translation: CASSYSAGGASYEQYF.

This rearrangement joins TRBV11-2 to TRBJ2-5; D is unclear. The germline CDR1 and CDR2 sequences are SGHAT and FQNNGV. This CDR3 is 13 amino acids long. Trimming took off 4 bases at V and 4 bases at J, with 10 bases between the two ends. The DNA for the CDR3 is TGTGCCAGCAGCTCAGTTGGCGGAGAGACCCAGTACTTC. This gives the protein CASSSVGGETQYF.

This clone has just a few counts. V and J are TRBV25-1 and TRBJ1-3; D perhaps matches TRBD1 (5 bases). V lost 2 bases to trimming and J lost 3 bases, with 14 bases between them. CDR1 and CDR2 from the germline V gene are MGHDK and SYGVNS. This CDR3 is built from 16 residues. The CDR3 spells CASSEPTTASGNTIYF. DNA for the CDR3: TGTGCCAGCAGTGAACCCACGACAGCGAGTGGAAACACCATATATTTT.

The chain uses TRBV9 and TRBJ2-2; TRBD2 agrees at 8 bases. The CDR3 loop spans 15 amino acids. Trimming at V came to 4 bases and at J to 7 bases, leaving 9 bases not matched to a gene. Germline CDR1 and CDR2: SGDLS and YYNGEE. The CDR3 here is CASSPPGLVDGELFF. CDR3 sequence (DNA): TGTGCCAGCAGCCCCCCGGGACTAGTGGACGGGGAGCTGTTTTTT.

V and J are TRBV5-1 and TRBJ2-7; 8 positions match TRBD1. V trimming: 5 bases; J trimming: 5 bases; junction bases outside the gene matches: 18. This CDR3 region has 17 residues. CDR1 and CDR2 (germline): SGHRS, YFSETQ. CDR3: CASSRGQTGGTYNEQYF. The CDR3 coding sequence is TGCGCCAGCAGTCGGGGTCAAACAGGGGGAACGTATAACGAGCAGTACTTC.

This sequence joins TRBV28 and TRBJ1-5; D is undetermined. V was trimmed by 4 bases and J by 6 bases, leaving 13 bases between them. Germline CDR1 is MDHEN and CDR2 is SYDVKM. The CDR3 is made up of 14 amino acids. The CDR3 protein is CASSSGTGGQPQHF. CDR3 sequence (DNA): TGTGCCAGCAGTTCAGGAACCGGAGGTCAGCCCCAGCATTTT.